This T cell receptor beta chain was obtained from a study of neoadjuvant anti-PD-1 for oral cavity cancer. Study at large: Non-progressing patients received a fourth nivolumab dose near day 43, then surgery on days 50-56. Study findings and constraints: PBMC Gini-index clonality exceeded responders' in non-responders post-nivolumab.

Germline-derived CDR1 and CDR2 are MGHRA and YSYEKL. This CDR3 region has 16 residues. The germline V and J ends were trimmed by 1 base and 2 bases, with 15 bases remaining between them. Using immunoSEQ multiplex PCR, the repertoire was profiled, and TCRdb retains in-frame clones only, with some absent. In the table there are 14,000 or so clones, 65% to 85% of which are singletons. About this clone itself: Its cognate antigen is unknown.

Described time point: after neoadjuvant nivolumab, at surgical resection. Blood cells were analyzed directly, without culture or expansion. This rearrangement joins TRBV4-1 to TRBJ2-7; maybe TRBD2 (5 bases). The sequence was obtained from a person between 35 and 79 years old with oral cavity squamous cell carcinoma. Sequencing used PBMCs, obtained after nivolumab (anti-PD-1) treatment. CDR3 bases: TGCGCCAGCAGCCAAGCGATGGGCGGGCTCACCTACGAGCAGTACTTC. This sequence encodes CASSQAMGGLTYEQYF.